These 16 T cell receptor beta chains were all obtained from the same sample, sequenced in a study of blood T cells in healthy people across ages. Using a J-beta primer mix together with a sample-barcoded 5' primer, a second PCR was run for roughly 7 to 12 cycles. TCRdb called the 5' RACE reads again in MiXCR, with one record for every CDR3 protein. This repertoire shows about 1.7 million distinct CDR3 sequences, roughly 30% found once; its top ten account for 7.7%. The sequenced material came from blood. These receptor sequences come from a woman in her 30s in good health.

The chain is built from TRBV6-6 and TRBJ2-7, with TRBD1 as a possible D gene (6 bases). CDR3 size: 15 residues. Germline lookup yields CDR1 MNHNY and CDR2 SVGAGI (reference sequence). V was shortened by 5 bases and J by 2 bases, with 16 bases between the two germline ends. CDR3 sequence: CASSPTRDKTYEQYF. The CDR3 DNA reads as TGTGCCAGCAGTCCCACCCGGGACAAAACCTACGAGCAGTACTTC.

V is TRBV5-1 and J is TRBJ1-4; D is undetermined. The germline V gene has CDR1 SGHRS and CDR2 YFSETQ. Trimming removed 4 bases from V and 4 bases from J, with 17 bases in between. The CDR3 has 16 residues. This CDR3 reads CASSIRAPRVNEKLFF. The CDR3 bases are TGCGCCAGCAGCATTCGGGCGCCTCGGGTTAATGAAAAACTGTTTTTT.

CDR3 bases: TGTGCCAGCAGCTTAAGCGGGGACACCGGGGAGCTGTTTTTT. Translating it yields CASSLSGDTGELFF. This sequence joins TRBV7-3 and TRBJ2-2; D is possibly TRBD2 (6 bases). Between the trimmed V and J ends, which lost 1 base and 3 bases, there was a span of 6 bases. The germline CDR1 and CDR2 sequences are SGHTA and FQGTGA. There are 14 residues in the CDR3.

This clonotype came up a few times. The rearrangement links TRBV27 to TRBJ2-3, with D possibly matching TRBD2 (6 bases). V was cut by 8 bases and J by 2 bases, with 20 bases left in between. The CDR3 length is 16 residues. Germline V CDR1 and CDR2: MNHEY, SMNVEV (reference sequence). CDR3 sequence (DNA): TGTGCCAGCTCCCCTAATAGCGGACATCTCACAGATACGCAGTATTTT. Its protein product is CASSPNSGHLTDTQYF.

The chain recombines TRBV6-4 with TRBJ2-3, with D unclear. Germline CDR1 reads MRHNA; CDR2 reads SNTAGT. There are 14 residues in the CDR3. Trimming shortened V by 5 bases and J by 5 bases, and 14 bases separated the two germline ends. The CDR3: CASSCPAGIDTQYF. CDR3 sequence (DNA): TGTGCCAGCAGTTGTCCGGCTGGCATAGATACGCAGTATTTT.

This clonotype was observed a few times. The chain links TRBV6-2 or TRBV6-3 to TRBJ2-1; 8 nucleotides line up with TRBD2. The length of the CDR3 is 18 residues. Germline V CDR1 and CDR2: MNHEY, SVGEGT. The J segment lost 2 bases and the V segment lost 6 bases, leaving 15 bases of the junction unmatched. The CDR3 nucleotides are TGTGCCAGCAGCCCCTGGGGCAGCGGGAGAAATACCTACAATGAGCAGTTCTTC. Its translation is CASSPWGSGRNTYNEQFF.

The gene calls are TRBV7-2 and TRBJ2-4, with a weak D call TRBD1 (6 bases). The CDR3 length is 14 residues. V lost 4 bases to trimming and J lost 3 bases, with 10 bases between them. Germline V gene data show CDR1 as SGHTA and CDR2 as FQGNSA. CDR3 nucleotide sequence: TGTGCCAGCAGCTCCCGACAGGACAAAAACATTCAGTACTTC. Translating it yields CASSSRQDKNIQYF. Variable domain in full (rest from reference TRBV7-2 and TRBJ2-4): GAGVSQSPSNKVTEKGKDVELRCDPISGHTALYWYRQSLGQGLEFLIYFQGNSAPDKSGLPSDRFSAERTGGSVSTLTIQRTQQEDSAVYLCASSSRQDKNIQYFGAGTRLSVL.

The chain employs TRBV4-3 and TRBJ2-3, with a possible D match to TRBD2 (6 bases). V was trimmed by 5 bases and J by 9 bases, leaving 21 bases between them. The germline V gene encodes CDR1 LGHNA and CDR2 YSLEER. The CDR3 is made up of 15 amino acids. The CDR3 protein is CASSVGGAGSGTQYF. CDR3 DNA sequence: TGCGCCAGCAGCGTTGGCGGTGCGGGGAGCGGGACGCAGTATTTT.

The V call is TRBV7-2, the J call TRBJ1-1; weak D call: TRBD1 (5 bases). Between the trimmed V and J ends, which lost 6 bases and 3 bases, there was a span of 11 bases. CDR3 size: 13 residues. CDR1 SGHTA and CDR2 FQGNSA come from the germline V gene. For the CDR3, the DNA is TGTGCCAGCAGGGGGGGTGGACACACTGAAGCTTTCTTT. Encoded protein: CASRGGGHTEAFF.

For the CDR3, the DNA is TGTGCCAGCACCGGGACATCTCTATTCTTC. It specifies CASTGTSLFF. This chain links TRBV7-9 with TRBJ2-1; maybe TRBD1 (6 bases). In germline, CDR1 is SEHNR, CDR2 FQNEAQ (reference sequence). The CDR3 length is 10 residues. V was clipped by 7 bases and J by 16 bases, with 14 bases between them.

This clonotype showed up just once. The V and J genes are TRBV7-2 and TRBJ2-1; D is perhaps TRBD2 (5 bases). Trimming cost V 4 bases and J 11 bases, with 9 bases left between them. The CDR3 has 11 amino acids. Germline lookup yields CDR1 SGHTA and CDR2 FQGNSA. The CDR3 DNA reads TGTGCCAGCAGCTCGTCCGGGAAGCAGTTCTTC. This translates into CASSSSGKQFF.

The J gene is TRBJ1-5, the V gene TRBV6-6, with D uncertain. Deletions cut 9 bases from V and 7 bases from J, with 16 bases between. The CDR3 is 13 residues long. Per the germline V gene, CDR1 is MNHNY and CDR2 is SVGAGI (reference sequence). The CDR3 coding sequence is TGTGCCAGAAGCCTCAGAGGATACCAGCCCCAGCATTTT. Amino acid sequence: CARSLRGYQPQHF.

This clonotype was seen only a few times. The chain links TRBV11-1 to TRBJ1-2; perhaps TRBD1 as D (6 bases). The CDR3 loop spans 13 amino acids. Germline CDR1 reads SGHAT; CDR2 reads FQDESV (reference sequence). Trimming took off 5 bases at V and 5 bases at J, with 12 bases between the two ends. In DNA form, the CDR3 reads TGTGCCAGCAGCAATTCCGGACAGTATGGCTACACCTTC. Its translation: CASSNSGQYGYTF.

The genes are TRBV15 and TRBJ1-2, with no clear D. The CDR3 extends over 13 amino acids. V gave up 4 bases and J gave up 2 bases, with 8 bases separating them. Germline assignment: CDR1 LNHNV and CDR2 YYDKDF (reference sequence). The CDR3 reads CATSTPINYGYTF. Here the CDR3 DNA reads TGTGCCACCAGCACCCCAATAAACTATGGCTACACCTTC.

In this sample, this clonotype turned up a few times. The chain couples TRBV6-6 to TRBJ1-5; 7 bases map to TRBD1. The CDR3 totals 14 residues. Germline CDR1 MNHNY, CDR2 SVGAGI (reference sequence). The J segment lost 4 bases and the V segment lost 5 bases, leaving 5 bases of the junction unmatched. CDR3 nucleotide sequence: TGTGCCAGCAGTAAAACAGGGGAGAATCAGCCCCAGCATTTT. Amino acid sequence: CASSKTGENQPQHF.

This clonotype has only a few counts. The chain is built from TRBV6-1 and TRBJ2-3; weak D call: TRBD2 (6 bases). This CDR3 has 15 amino acids. The ends were cut back, 6 bases at V and 5 bases at J, with 18 bases in the middle. Germline CDR1 is MNHNS and CDR2 is SASEGT. The CDR3 region is CASRHRGAGGDTQYF. The CDR3 DNA is TGTGCCAGCAGGCACCGCGGGGCTGGGGGAGATACGCAGTATTTT.